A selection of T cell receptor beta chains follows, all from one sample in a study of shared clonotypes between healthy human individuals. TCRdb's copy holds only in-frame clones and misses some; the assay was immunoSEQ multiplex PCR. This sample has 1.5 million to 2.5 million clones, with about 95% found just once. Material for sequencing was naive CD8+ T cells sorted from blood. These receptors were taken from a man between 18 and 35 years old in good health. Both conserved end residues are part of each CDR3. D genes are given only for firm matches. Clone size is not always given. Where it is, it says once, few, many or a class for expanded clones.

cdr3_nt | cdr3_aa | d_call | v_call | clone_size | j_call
TGTGCCAGCAGCTCTCGCAGTAGCGGGAGCGGGTACGAGCAGTACTTC | CASSSRSSGSGYEQYF | TRBD2 | TRBV11-2 | NA | TRBJ2-7
TGTGCCAGCAGCTTAGGTATGTTGGCGGCAGTAGGCTACACCTTC | CASSLGMLAAVGYTF | NA | TRBV7-2 | NA | TRBJ1-2
TGTGCCAGCAGTGAGAAGGTACAGGGCCAAGAGACCCAGTACTTC | CASSEKVQGQETQYF | NA | TRBV2 | NA | TRBJ2-5
TGTGCCAGCAGTTACCGGGGACAGATCACAGATACGCAGTATTTT | CASSYRGQITDTQYF | TRBD1 | TRBV6-5 | once | TRBJ2-3
TGTGCCAGCAGCTTAGATGTGGGGGCAGATACGCAGTATTTT | CASSLDVGADTQYF | NA | TRBV11-2 | NA | TRBJ2-3
TGCGCCAGCAGTGAGTCTATAGGGGGTTACAATGAGCAGTTCTTC | CASSESIGGYNEQFF | NA | TRBV10-1 | NA | TRBJ2-1
TGTGCCAGCAGTTTAGGGCCGCTTAACTATGGCTACACCTTC | CASSLGPLNYGYTF | NA | TRBV28 | NA | TRBJ1-2
TGCGCCAGCAGTAGTGACTCCCCGTTACGCGAGCAGTACTTC | CASSSDSPLREQYF | NA | TRBV10-2 | NA | TRBJ2-7
TGTGCCAGTGATCCAGGACACTACAATGAGCAGTTCTTC | CASDPGHYNEQFF | NA | TRBV28 | NA | TRBJ2-1
TGCGCCAGCAGCCAGGAACTAACCCACGAGCAGTACTTC | CASSQELTHEQYF | NA | TRBV4-3 | NA | TRBJ2-7
TGTGCCAGCAGCCCCCCCGGATGGAATGAGCAGTTCTTC | CASSPPGWNEQFF | NA | TRBV7-6 | NA | TRBJ2-1
TGCGCCAGCAGCCAAGATAGCGGGAGGGAAACCGGGGAGCTGTTTTTT | CASSQDSGRETGELFF | TRBD2 | TRBV4-3 | NA | TRBJ2-2
TGTGCCTGGAGTGTCTTGGTAGGAAACACCATATATTTT | CAWSVLVGNTIYF | NA | TRBV30 | NA | TRBJ1-3